This passage covers 7 T cell receptor beta chains from one sample sequenced in a study of T cell repertoires in cytomegalovirus infection. TCRdb fed the reads into MiXCR, producing one record per CDR3 protein. The data contain about 920,000 distinct CDR3 sequences, 31% of them seen just once; the ten biggest clones take up over 11%. These receptors have no identified antigens. This specimen was cultured CD8+ T cells from PBMCs, taken from culture after CMV antigen stimulation. The receptors derive from a human donor in good health (CMV status not recorded). Some clones in this sample may be carry-over from other donors' samples.

This clonotype appeared a few times. V gene TRBV19 combines with J gene TRBJ1-5, with TRBD1 as a possible D gene (5 bases). Trimming took 2 bases from V and 2 from J, leaving 7 bases between them. CDR1 and CDR2 from the germline V gene are LNHDA and SQIVND (reference sequence). This CDR3 has 14 residues. The CDR3 sequence: CASSILQGNQPQHF. CDR3 coding DNA: TGTGCCAGTAGTATACTACAGGGCAATCAGCCCCAGCATTTT.

This chain joins TRBV7-6 and TRBJ1-2; 9 bases align to TRBD1. This CDR3 is 16 amino acids long. The V gene's germline CDR1 is SGHVS and CDR2 FNYEAQ. The ends lost 4 bases at V and 4 bases at J; junction bases unmatched: 10. In nucleotides, the CDR3 is TGTGCCAGCAGCTCCAAGGGACAGGGAGCGCTCTATGGCTACACCTTC. Amino acid sequence: CASSSKGQGALYGYTF.

The chain uses TRBV24-1 and TRBJ2-5, with unresolved D. The CDR3 spans 13 residues. V lost 4 bases and J 3 bases, leaving 8 bases between the germline ends. Germline values: CDR1 KGHDR, CDR2 SFDVKD. The CDR3 sequence: CATSDPSEETQYF. The CDR3 nucleotides are TGTGCCACCAGTGACCCCTCCGAAGAGACCCAGTACTTC.

The chain uses TRBV4-1 and TRBJ2-1, with D tentatively TRBD1 or TRBD2 (6 bases each). CDR1 and CDR2 from the germline V gene are MGHRA and YSYEKL. The CDR3 is made up of 16 amino acids. V lost 2 bases and J lost 5, with 16 bases in between. Written as DNA, the CDR3 is TGCGCCAGCAGCCAAATCCAGGGGAGGTTAAACAATGAGCAGTTCTTC. This codes for CASSQIQGRLNNEQFF.

The chain is built from TRBV27 and TRBJ1-5; 8 nucleotides line up with TRBD1. The V segment lost 4 bases and the J segment 0 bases; nucleotides outside the gene matches: 8. Germline CDR1 is MNHEY and CDR2 is SMNVEV (reference sequence). This CDR3 is built from 17 residues. The CDR3 sequence is CASSSGQVSYSNQPQHF. The CDR3 DNA reads as TGTGCCAGCAGTTCGGGACAGGTCTCTTATAGCAATCAGCCCCAGCATTTT.

The J gene is TRBJ2-1, the V gene TRBV5-6; 10 bases are shared with TRBD1. The CDR3 is 14 amino acids. The V gene end was trimmed by 4 bases and the J gene end by 9 bases; junction bases not matched to a gene: 7. In germline, CDR1 is SGHDT, CDR2 YYEEEE. The CDR3 loop reads CASSPGQGHGEQFF. The DNA for the CDR3 is TGTGCCAGCAGCCCGGGACAGGGGCATGGTGAGCAGTTCTTC.

The rearrangement uses TRBV6-5 and TRBJ2-7; D possibly corresponds to TRBD2 (5 bases). In germline, CDR1 is MNHEY, CDR2 SVGAGI. The CDR3 has 16 residues. V was pared by 0 bases and J by 2 bases, with 14 bases between. The chain's CDR3 is CASSYSYLAVTYEQYF. The CDR3 DNA reads as TGTGCCAGCAGTTACTCGTACCTAGCTGTGACCTACGAGCAGTACTTC.